This is a list of T cell receptor beta chains from one sample in a study of blood T cells in healthy people across ages. TCRdb passed the 5' RACE reads through MiXCR, listing each CDR3 protein once. This table holds roughly 1,500,000 distinct CDR3 sequences, around 39% found once. Sequencing used blood. The source of these receptors is a woman aged 18-30 years in good health. Both conserved end residues are part of each CDR3. The D gene is left open where the match is weak. Size values are once, few and many counts, or a class for expanded clones, and some rows have none.

j_call d_call v_call clone_size cdr3_aa cdr3_nt
TRBJ2-7 NA TRBV20-1 few CSAREDTSYEQYF TGCAGTGCTAGAGAGGACACCTCCTACGAGCAGTACTTC
TRBJ2-1 NA TRBV5-1 few CASTSGTQNNEQFF TGCGCCAGCACGTCCGGGACACAAAACAATGAGCAGTTCTTC
TRBJ2-5 NA TRBV11-2 NA CASSSGLTGAQETQYF TGTGCCAGCAGCTCGGGGCTGACGGGAGCTCAAGAGACCCAGTACTTC
TRBJ2-7 NA TRBV20-1 NA CSARDMGPLAGEQYF TGCAGTGCTAGAGATATGGGACCGTTAGCTGGCGAGCAGTACTTC
TRBJ1-6 TRBD1 TRBV7-8 few CASSSATGGAGSPLHF TGTGCCAGCAGCTCGGCGACAGGGGGAGCTGGATCACCCCTCCACTTT
TRBJ2-3 NA TRBV5-1 NA CASSIRREPTFKDTQYF TGCGCCAGCAGCATCCGTAGGGAGCCCACCTTCAAAGATACGCAGTATTTT
TRBJ2-7 NA TRBV9 NA CASSRGFSDEQYF TGTGCCAGCAGCCGAGGGTTTTCCGACGAGCAGTACTTC
TRBJ2-7 TRBD2 TRBV27 NA CASSFLLPGLAGDHEQYF TGTGCCAGCAGTTTCCTTCTTCCCGGACTAGCGGGAGACCACGAGCAGTACTTC
TRBJ2-2 TRBD1 TRBV6-5 few CASSYRTGTGELFF TGTGCCAGCAGTTACAGGACAGGAACCGGGGAGCTGTTTTTT
TRBJ2-5 TRBD2 TRBV7-9 once CASSHRLAGEETQYF TGTGCCAGCAGCCACCGACTAGCGGGAGAAGAGACCCAGTACTTC
TRBJ2-7 NA TRBV10-3 NA CAISVGTASDEQYF TGTGCCATCAGTGTTGGGACGGCCTCCGACGAGCAGTACTTC
TRBJ2-1 TRBD1 TRBV10-3 NA CAISYRDSFNEQFF TGTGCCATCAGTTACCGGGACAGTTTCAATGAGCAGTTCTTC
TRBJ2-1 TRBD2 TRBV7-2 few CASSSGRTSGVIYNEQFF TGTGCCAGCAGCTCCGGGCGGACTAGCGGGGTTATATACAATGAGCAGTTCTTC
TRBJ2-3 NA TRBV7-9 NA CASSHRDPSPDTQYF TGTGCCAGCAGCCACCGGGACCCCAGCCCAGATACGCAGTATTTT
TRBJ2-2 NA TRBV5-1 NA CASSLEGRNTGELFF TGCGCCAGCAGCTTGGAGGGCAGGAACACCGGGGAGCTGTTTTTT
TRBJ1-2 NA TRBV7-9 NA CASGLRGGDDYTF TGTGCCAGCGGCCTTAGGGGGGGGGATGACTACACCTTC
TRBJ1-2 TRBD1 TRBV6-5 NA CASSNRDRGRLRGYTF TGTGCCAGCAGTAACCGGGACAGGGGGCGTCTGCGTGGCTACACCTTC
TRBJ1-6 TRBD1 TRBV14 few CASSQAWTGGNSPLHF TGTGCCAGCAGCCAAGCCTGGACAGGGGGGAATTCACCCCTCCACTTT
TRBJ1-5 NA TRBV20-1 few CSARGGQGEQPQHF TGCAGTGCTAGAGGTGGGCAGGGAGAACAGCCCCAGCATTTT
TRBJ2-5 TRBD2 TRBV12-3/TRBV12-4 once CASSPTSGGARETQYF TGTGCCAGCAGCCCGACTAGCGGGGGGGCACGGGAGACCCAGTACTTC
TRBJ1-2 NA TRBV5-1 NA CASSPTPGTYGYTF TGCGCCAGCAGCCCGACCCCAGGGACCTATGGCTACACCTTC
TRBJ2-5 TRBD2 TRBV5-1 NA CASSSSLANQETRYF TGCGCCAGCAGCTCTTCACTAGCGAACCAAGAGACCCGGTACTTC
TRBJ2-2 NA TRBV5-1 few CASSPGTPNTGELFF TGCGCCAGCAGCCCCGGGACGCCGAACACCGGGGAGCTGTTTTTT
TRBJ1-5 NA TRBV6-6 once CASSRAGLDQPQHF TGTGCCAGCAGTAGGGCAGGGCTGGATCAGCCCCAGCATTTT
TRBJ1-2 NA TRBV4-2 NA CASSQEAGDTKYGYTF TGTGCCAGCAGCCAAGAGGCTGGGGACACCAAATATGGCTACACCTTC
TRBJ1-1 NA TRBV20-1 NA CSAREDGISLATEAFF TGCAGTGCGAGGGAGGATGGGATTAGTCTGGCGACTGAAGCTTTCTTT
TRBJ2-4 TRBD2 TRBV6-1 NA CASTTTSGGLRYF TGTGCCAGCACCACGACTAGCGGGGGACTCCGGTACTTC
TRBJ2-7 TRBD1 TRBV3-1 NA CASSQVASSGTGSYEQYF TGTGCCAGCAGCCAAGTTGCTTCCTCCGGGACAGGCTCCTACGAGCAGTACTTC
TRBJ2-7 TRBD1 TRBV13 once CVSSSDRVEQYF TGTGTCAGCAGCTCCGACAGGGTCGAACAGTACTTC
TRBJ2-1 NA TRBV15 few CATSSGTFYNEQFF TGTGCCACCAGCAGCGGGACATTTTACAATGAGCAGTTCTTC
TRBJ1-4 TRBD1 TRBV5-1 NA CASSWDSVATNEKLFF TGCGCCAGCAGCTGGGACAGCGTCGCAACTAATGAAAAACTGTTTTTT
TRBJ2-7 TRBD2 TRBV27 NA CASSFARENYEQYF TGTGCCAGCAGTTTTGCGCGGGAGAACTACGAGCAGTACTTC
TRBJ2-1 NA TRBV6-6 few CASSYSRTISYNEQFF TGTGCCAGCAGTTACTCAAGGACTATCTCCTACAATGAGCAGTTCTTC
TRBJ1-1 NA TRBV2 once CASSESTARIAEAFF TGTGCCAGCAGTGAATCGACAGCCCGTATCGCTGAAGCTTTCTTT
TRBJ2-3 TRBD2 TRBV3-1 NA CASRQLAGSTDTQYF TGTGCCAGCAGACAACTAGCGGGTAGCACAGATACGCAGTATTTT
TRBJ1-1 NA TRBV4-1 NA CASSPGLGGGLGTEAFF TGCGCCAGCAGCCCTGGGCTTGGCGGGGGCCTCGGCACTGAAGCTTTCTTT
TRBJ2-3 NA TRBV20-1 few CSATWSDTQYF TGCAGCGCTACCTGGTCAGATACGCAGTATTTT
TRBJ2-5 NA TRBV15 many CATSREYQETQYF TGTGCCACCAGCAGAGAGTACCAAGAGACCCAGTACTTC